These 26 T cell receptor beta chains originate from one sample sequenced in a study of regulatory T cells in long-lasting Graves disease. Investigators prepared the TCR beta libraries by applying iRepertoire HTBI primers and Arm-PCR of CDR3 regions. A single record per CDR3 protein comes from TCRdb applying MiXCR to the multiplex PCR reads. The sample has under 300,000 distinct CDR3 sequences, 15% to 20% seen once. Time point indicated: newly diagnosed GD, antithyroid drugs for less than 3 months. From PBMCs, RNA was extracted and then used to make the TCR library. These records were also assigned to another study, of T cells in Graves' hyperthyroidism and ophthalmopathy.

The material sequenced was peripheral blood mononuclear cells (PBMCs), taken at new diagnosis, from a patient treated with antithyroid drugs. These receptors were taken from a woman aged 25 to 39 with Graves disease.

DNA for the CDR3: TGCAGTGCCACTACGTGGGGGCTAGGGAAAGCTTTCTTT. Its protein is CSATTWGLGKAFF. The chain is built from TRBV20-1 and TRBJ1-1, with D possibly TRBD1 on 6 matching bases. CDR1 DFQATT and CDR2 SNEGSKA come from the germline V gene (reference sequence). The germline V and J ends were trimmed by 6 bases and 9 bases, with 20 bases remaining between them. The CDR3 has 13 residues.

The CDR3 reads CASTQNDGSYNSPLHF. The CDR3 DNA is TGTGCCAGCACCCAAAACGACGGTTCTTATAATTCACCCCTCCACTTT. This chain links TRBV7-6 with TRBJ1-6; unclear D gene. The CDR3 is 16 amino acids. CDR1 SGHVS and CDR2 FNYEAQ come from the germline V gene. The V end was cut by 7 bases, the J end by 4 bases, with 17 bases between.

The table lists this clonotype with many counts. The chain couples TRBV2 to TRBJ1-2; D ambiguous. Germline V lookup: CDR1 SNHLY, CDR2 FYNNEI. The CDR3 totals 15 residues. V lost 7 bases, J lost 4 bases, and 19 bases lay in between. CDR3 amino acids: CASNGGFDLFYGYTF. In DNA, the CDR3 is TGTGCCAGCAATGGAGGATTTGACCTTTTCTATGGCTACACCTTC.

This clonotype was counted at least ten times. The chain recombines TRBV15 with TRBJ1-2; 9 nucleotides match TRBD1. This CDR3 is 16 amino acids long. V lost 3 bases, J lost 8 bases, and 13 bases stayed unmatched. From germline, CDR1 is LNHNV and CDR2 YYDKDF (reference sequence). The CDR3 spells CATSRAGTGQKMGYTF. For the CDR3, the DNA is TGTGCCACCAGCAGGGCCGGGACAGGGCAAAAAATGGGCTACACCTTC. Full variable domain (missing parts from reference TRBV15 and TRBJ1-2): DAMVIQNPRYQVTQFGKPVTLSCSQTLNHNVMYWYQQKSSQAPKLLFHYYDKDFNNEADTPDNFQSRRPNTSFCFLDIRSPGLGDTAMYLCATSRAGTGQKMGYTFGSGTRLTVV.

This clonotype showed up many times. The V and J genes are TRBV20-1 and TRBJ2-1; 9 bases are shared with TRBD2. CDR1 is DFQATT and CDR2 is SNEGSKA in the germline V gene (reference sequence). The ends lost 1 base at V and 5 bases at J; junction bases unmatched: 15. The CDR3 loop spans 18 amino acids. CDR3 DNA sequence: TGCAGTGCTAGAGCCCTGACTAGCGGTTCGGAAGCAGACAATGAGCAGTTCTTC. Translation gives CSARALTSGSEADNEQFF.

This clonotype turned up a few times. One base away lies a much larger clone, so this may be a sequencing read error. V gene TRBV9 combines with J gene TRBJ2-5; 10 bases agree with TRBD2. The CDR3 is 16 residues long. The germline V gene has CDR1 SGDLS and CDR2 YYNGEE. The CDR3 loop is CASSVAQRGGQETRYF. The CDR3, as DNA: TGTGCCAGCAGCGTAGCCCAGCGGGGGGGCCAGGAGACCCGGTACTTC.

This clonotype came up many times. The V and J genes are TRBV20-1 and TRBJ2-3; 8 bases align to TRBD2. Trimming cost V 6 bases and J 2 bases; bases outside gene matches: 16. The V gene's germline CDR1 is DFQATT and CDR2 SNEGSKA (reference sequence). The CDR3 length is 17 residues. DNA for the CDR3: TGCAGTGCCCCGGGAGGGACTCCAAAGGGAATCACAGATACGCAGTATTTT. This sequence encodes CSAPGGTPKGITDTQYF.

This clonotype has ten or more counts. V and J are TRBV7-3 and TRBJ1-1, with D unclear. V lost 5 bases and J 0 bases, leaving 4 bases between the germline ends. Germline CDR1 SGHTA, CDR2 FQGTGA. The CDR3 length is 12 residues. The CDR3 sequence is CASSGMNTEAFF. The CDR3 DNA follows: TGTGCCAGCAGCGGGATGAACACTGAAGCTTTCTTT.

The chain recombines TRBV19 with TRBJ1-5, with D perhaps matching TRBD1 (5 bases). This CDR3 region has 13 residues. Trimming stripped 7 bases from V and 2 bases from J, with 9 bases between. Germline loops: CDR1 LNHDA, CDR2 SQIVND (reference sequence). The CDR3 DNA sequence: TGTGCCAGTACTCCACAGGGCAATCAGCCCCAGCATTTT. Translation: CASTPQGNQPQHF.

This chain links TRBV24-1 with TRBJ2-1, with 14 bases identical to TRBD2. The CDR3 is made up of 15 amino acids. V lost 7 bases and J lost 7; bases outside the gene matches: 5. Germline V lookup: CDR1 KGHDR, CDR2 SFDVKD. The CDR3 bases are TGTGCCACCAGCAGGGGACTAGCGGGGGTAAATGAGCAGTTCTTC. Protein sequence: CATSRGLAGVNEQFF.

This clonotype was seen more than once but under ten times. A much larger clone differs from this one at a single base, so this may be a read error. The DNA of the CDR3 is TGCGCCAGCAGCTTGGTAGGGATTACCTACGAGCTGTACTTC. It is translated as CASSLVGITYELYF. This sequence joins TRBV5-1 and TRBJ2-7; D remains unclear. The CDR3 covers 14 residues. Germline CDR1 and CDR2: SGHRS and YFSETQ.

This clonotype was counted a few times. The chain recombines TRBV18 with TRBJ1-3, with D hard to call. CDR3 length equals 16 residues. Germline CDR1 reads KGHSH; CDR2 reads LQKENI. V lost 2 bases to trimming and J lost 0 bases, with 11 bases between them. The chain's CDR3 is CASSPSRAGSGNTIYF. The CDR3 coding sequence is TGTGCCAGCTCACCATCTAGGGCGGGCTCTGGAAACACCATATATTTT. Based on the CDR3 plus reference TRBV18 and TRBJ1-3, the full variable domain is NAGVMQNPRHLVRRRGQEARLRCSPMKGHSHVYWYRQLPEEGLKFMVYLQKENIIDESGMPKERFSAEFPKEGPSILRIQQVVRGDSAAYFCASSPSRAGSGNTIYFGEGSWLTVV.

The V call is TRBV7-9, the J call TRBJ1-2; TRBD1 is a possible D gene (6 bases). Germline CDR1 reads SEHNR; CDR2 reads FQNEAQ (reference sequence). The CDR3 is 13 residues long. V was trimmed by 5 bases and J by 10 bases, leaving 17 bases between them. CDR3 region: CASSDPGQPVYTF. DNA of the CDR3: TGTGCCAGCAGCGATCCGGGACAACCAGTCTACACCTTC. Full variable domain (rest looked up from reference TRBV7-9 and TRBJ1-2): DTGVSQNPRHKITKRGQNVTFRCDPISEHNRLYWYRQTLGQGPEFLTYFQNEAQLEKSRLLSDRFSAERPKGSFSTLEIQRTEQGDSAMYLCASSDPGQPVYTFGSGTRLTVV.

Ten or more counts support this clonotype. The gene calls are TRBV10-3 and TRBJ1-5; 7 bases are a match to TRBD1. After removal of 6 bases from V and 3 bases from J, the junction contained 2 bases not matched to a gene. Germline CDR1 and CDR2: ENHRY and SYGVKD. The CDR3 spans 13 residues. The CDR3 nucleotides read TGTGCCATCAGGGGACAGCCCAATCAGCCCCAGCATTTT. It is translated as CAIRGQPNQPQHF.

This clonotype has just one count. Only one base separates this from a far larger clonotype, so it likely reflects a read error. The V gene is TRBV27, the J gene TRBJ2-1, with D perhaps TRBD2 (5 bases). Germline V gene sequence: CDR1 MNHEY, CDR2 SMNVEV (reference sequence). The CDR3 covers 15 residues. The V and J ends lost 2 bases and 10 bases respectively, with 18 bases between them. In DNA, the CDR3 is TGTGCCAGCAGTTTAGGGCTAGCTGTTAACTACGAGCAGTTCTTC. Translated: CASSLGLAVNYEQFF.

The rearrangement uses TRBV19 and TRBJ2-2; D ambiguous. CDR1 and CDR2 (germline): LNHDA, SQIVND (reference sequence). V lost 6 bases and J lost 6, with 5 bases in between. CDR3 length: 11 residues. The CDR3, as DNA: TGTGCCAGTAGCGGGCCCGGGGAGCTGTTTTTT. This translates into CASSGPGELFF.

This clonotype was seen ten or more times. The chain recombines TRBV27 with TRBJ1-2; D perhaps matches TRBD1 (5 bases). The V gene's germline CDR1 is MNHEY and CDR2 SMNVEV (reference sequence). V lost 2 bases, J lost 6 bases, and 16 bases lay in between. There are 15 residues in the CDR3. The CDR3 nucleotides read TGTGCCAGCAGTTTAATCGCAGGGCATTGGCATGGCTACACCTTC. This codes for CASSLIAGHWHGYTF.

This clonotype was seen ten or more times. The chain recombines TRBV12-3 or TRBV12-4 with TRBJ1-2, with D hard to call. V was trimmed by 3 bases and J by 8 bases, leaving 10 bases between them. The length of the CDR3 is 12 residues. The CDR3 nucleotides are TGTGCCAGCAGTTTCGACACCGGGGGCTACACCTTC. It translates to CASSFDTGGYTF.

There are many counts of this clonotype. V is TRBV7-2 and J is TRBJ1-2; the match to TRBD1 covers 7 bases. Germline V gene data show CDR1 as SGHTA and CDR2 as FQGNSA. The V segment lost 2 bases and the J segment 4 bases; nucleotides outside the gene matches: 1. The CDR3 sequence is 13 residues long. Here the CDR3 reads CASSLYRGYGYTF. The CDR3 bases are TGTGCCAGCAGCTTATACAGGGGCTATGGCTACACCTTC.

This clonotype was found a few times. The chain joins TRBV6-2 or TRBV6-3 to TRBJ2-1; TRBD2 matches 9 bases. CDR1 MNHEY and CDR2 SVGEGT come from the germline V gene. The J segment lost 7 bases and the V segment lost 5 bases, leaving 12 bases of the junction unmatched. The CDR3 covers 16 residues. The CDR3 is CASSDDLSGGKNEQFF. As DNA, the CDR3 is TGTGCCAGCAGTGACGACTTAAGCGGGGGGAAAAATGAGCAGTTCTTC.

This clonotype was counted many times. The chain has TRBV20-1 and TRBJ2-2, with D unclear. Looked up from germline, CDR1 is DFQATT and CDR2 is SNEGSKA (reference sequence). This CDR3 has 14 residues. V lost 6 bases, J lost 0 bases, and 11 bases lay in between. The CDR3 loop is CSALQPSNTGELFF. In nucleotides, the CDR3 is TGCAGTGCCCTCCAGCCATCGAACACCGGGGAGCTGTTTTTT.

This clonotype was observed many times. V gene TRBV5-1 combines with J gene TRBJ1-2; D not certain. The germline V gene encodes CDR1 SGHRS and CDR2 YFSETQ. There are 15 residues in the CDR3. Trimming shortened V by 4 bases and J by 4 bases, and 17 bases separated the two germline ends. The CDR3 sequence: CASSVAGGLGYGYTF. The CDR3 coding sequence is TGCGCCAGCAGCGTTGCAGGAGGTCTCGGCTATGGCTACACCTTC. Full variable domain (rest looked up from reference TRBV5-1 and TRBJ1-2): KAGVTQTPRYLIKTRGQQVTLSCSPISGHRSVSWYQQTPGQGLQFLFEYFSETQRNKGNFPGRFSGRQFSNSRSEMNVSTLELGDSALYLCASSVAGGLGYGYTFGSGTRLTVV.

This chain joins TRBV20-1 and TRBJ2-5; no firm D call. Trimming removed 5 bases from V and 5 bases from J, with 9 bases in between. The CDR3 spans 11 residues. Germline assignment: CDR1 DFQATT and CDR2 SNEGSKA (reference sequence). CDR3 region: CSAELGETQYF. CDR3 nucleotide sequence: TGCAGTGCTGAGTTGGGGGAGACCCAGTACTTC.

This clonotype was picked up many times. This chain connects TRBV6-1 to TRBJ1-5; D gene ambiguous. Germline V lookup: CDR1 MNHNS, CDR2 SASEGT. The CDR3 is 10 amino acids. V was pared by 7 bases and J by 7 bases, with 5 bases between. The CDR3 reads CASTEQPQHF. The CDR3 DNA follows: TGTGCCAGCACTGAGCAGCCCCAGCATTTT.

This clonotype has a count of ten or more. V gene TRBV12-3 or TRBV12-4 combines with J gene TRBJ1-2; D is ambiguous. V was shortened by 6 bases and J by 4 bases, with 12 bases between the two germline ends. There are 13 residues in the CDR3. Here the CDR3 reads CASSPDLTYGYTF. The CDR3 DNA sequence: TGTGCCAGCAGCCCGGACCTCACCTATGGCTACACCTTC.

This clonotype was seen more than once but under ten times. The chain is built from TRBV9 and TRBJ2-1, with a weak D call TRBD2 (6 bases). The germline V gene has CDR1 SGDLS and CDR2 YYNGEE. The length of the CDR3 is 19 residues. V lost 3 bases and J 0 bases, leaving 22 bases between the germline ends. DNA of the CDR3: TGTGCCAGCAGCGCAGCCGAGCGGGCGGGCCTAAGCTCCTACAATGAGCAGTTCTTC. This sequence encodes CASSAAERAGLSSYNEQFF.